These 7 T cell receptor beta chains came from one sample sequenced in a study of blood T cell repertoires in COVID-19. Clones were sequenced by immunoSEQ multiplex PCR, and TCRdb holds only the in-frame ones, with some missing. The table lists 47,000 or so clones, 81% of them singletons. The sample taken for sequencing was peripheral blood. The receptors shown here come from an elderly woman with COVID-19, enrolled during active disease.

The rearrangement links TRBV30 to TRBJ2-2; D is possibly TRBD2 (7 bases). The germline CDR1 and CDR2 sequences are GTSNPN and SVGIG (reference sequence). V was trimmed by 4 bases and J by 0 bases, leaving 15 bases between them. CDR3 length equals 16 residues. CDR3 protein: CAWKPGGGSNTGELFF. DNA for the CDR3: TGTGCCTGGAAGCCTGGGGGGGGCTCGAACACCGGGGAGCTGTTTTTT.

The chain is built from TRBV27 and TRBJ2-1, with 7 bases that match TRBD1. Germline V CDR1 and CDR2: MNHEY, SMNVEV (reference sequence). The V segment lost 3 bases and the J segment 7 bases; nucleotides outside the gene matches: 9. There are 15 residues in the CDR3. The CDR3 loop is CASSLTGLGKNEQFF. The CDR3 DNA reads as TGTGCCAGCAGTTTGACAGGGTTAGGTAAGAATGAGCAGTTCTTC.

This clone was found a few times. V usage is TRBV28 and J usage is TRBJ1-6; D remains ambiguous. CDR3 length equals 14 residues. Per the germline V gene, CDR1 is MDHEN and CDR2 is SYDVKM. Trimming left V 4 bases short and J 6 bases short, with 10 bases between. CDR3 bases: TGTGCCAGCAGTTCACCCCGAGGTAATTCACCCCTCCACTTT. Protein sequence: CASSSPRGNSPLHF. Combining the CDR3 with reference TRBV28 and TRBJ1-6 gives the whole variable domain DVKVTQSSRYLVKRTGEKVFLECVQDMDHENMFWYRQDPGLGLRLIYFSYDVKMKEKGDIPEGYSVSREKKERFSLILESASTNQTSMYLCASSSPRGNSPLHFGNGTRLTVT.

The chain carries TRBV19 and TRBJ1-3, with D possibly matching TRBD1 (5 bases). The CDR3 sequence is 18 residues long. Per the germline V gene, CDR1 is LNHDA and CDR2 is SQIVND (reference sequence). Deletions cut 6 bases from V and 1 base from J, with 22 bases between. The CDR3 protein is CASSPLGSGGKSGNTIYF. For the CDR3, the DNA is TGTGCCAGTAGCCCCCTCGGTAGCGGGGGGAAATCTGGAAACACCATATATTTT.

The V gene is TRBV11-2, the J gene TRBJ1-5; D is possibly TRBD1 (5 bases). V was trimmed by 8 bases and J by 4 bases, leaving 12 bases between them. The CDR3 length is 13 residues. The germline V gene has CDR1 SGHAT and CDR2 FQNNGV. The DNA for the CDR3 is TGTGCCAGCTGCGGCGGGGCAAATCAGCCCCAGCATTTT. This encodes CASCGGANQPQHF. Based on the CDR3 plus reference TRBV11-2 and TRBJ1-5, the full variable domain is EAGVAQSPRYKIIEKRQSVAFWCNPISGHATLYWYQQILGQGPKLLIQFQNNGVVDDSQLPKDRFSAERLKGVDSTLKIQPAKLEDSAVYLCASCGGANQPQHFGDGTRLSIL.

CDR3 bases: TGCGCCAGCAGCGCGGGGACAGGGAGCAATCAGCCCCAGCATTTT. Translating it yields CASSAGTGSNQPQHF. The chain combines TRBV5-1 with TRBJ1-5; TRBD1 matches 9 bases. The CDR3 is 15 amino acids. Trimming cost V 4 bases and J 1 base; bases outside gene matches: 3. Per the germline V gene, CDR1 is SGHRS and CDR2 is YFSETQ.

The gene calls are TRBV10-1 and TRBJ2-1; TRBD2 agrees at 9 bases. The germline V gene encodes CDR1 WNHNN and CDR2 SYGVQD (reference sequence). The ends lost 2 bases at V and 10 bases at J; junction bases unmatched: 6. The CDR3 runs to 14 residues. CDR3: CASSENSGSKEQFF. For the CDR3, the DNA is TGCGCCAGCAGTGAGAATAGCGGGAGCAAGGAGCAGTTCTTC.